This is a list of T cell receptor beta chains from one sample in a study of cytomegalovirus exposure and HLA in healthy donors. Generated by immunoSEQ multiplex PCR, the TCRdb table keeps only in-frame clones and is missing some. This table holds some 81,000 clones, over 60% found once. Specimen: PBMCs. The receptor set was obtained from a woman in her thirties or forties in good health and CMV-seropositive. Each CDR3 is given with its conserved first and last residue. A D gene is named only where the DNA matches it firmly. Not every row has a clone size; where given, it reads once, few, many or a size class.

V gene	J gene	D gene	clone size	CDR3 DNA	CDR3 protein
TRBV11-1	TRBJ1-1	TRBD1	-	TGTGCCAGCAGCCTCTTACAGGGGGGAGAATCTGAAGCTTTCTTT	CASSLLQGGESEAFF
TRBV19	TRBJ2-1	TRBD1	few	TGTGCCAGTAGTACCTACAGGGGACATACCTACAATGAGCAGTTCTTC	CASSTYRGHTYNEQFF
TRBV19	TRBJ2-3	-	-	TGTGCCAGTAGTATGGGGACATTCACAGATACGCAGTATTTT	CASSMGTFTDTQYF
TRBV19	TRBJ2-1	-	-	TGTGCCAGTAGTATAGATTGGGACACTGAGCAGTTCTTC	CASSIDWDTEQFF
TRBV9	TRBJ2-7	-	-	TGTGCCAGCAGCTTTAATCCTAGCTACGAGCAGTACTTC	CASSFNPSYEQYF
TRBV5-1	TRBJ2-3	TRBD1	-	TGCGCCAGCAGCTTGAGGGGACAGGGCACAGATACGCAGTATTTT	CASSLRGQGTDTQYF
TRBV7-8	TRBJ1-5	-	few	TGTGCCAGCAGCCTACAGGGTCAGCCCCAGCATTTT	CASSLQGQPQHF
TRBV28	TRBJ1-6	-	-	TGTGCCAGCAGTTTGGGGGCTAACCTGGATAATTCACCCCTCCACTTT	CASSLGANLDNSPLHF
TRBV30	TRBJ2-7	TRBD1	-	TGTGCCTGGCTTAGCCGGGACAGGATTTATGAGCAGTACTTC	CAWLSRDRIYEQYF
TRBV12-5	TRBJ1-2	TRBD1	-	TGTGCTAGTGGTTTGCATTTACAGGACAGGCTGGGCGGCTACACCTTC	CASGLHLQDRLGGYTF
TRBV30	TRBJ2-5	-	-	TGTGCCTGGAGTGTATCTGAGACCCAGTACTTC	CAWSVSETQYF
TRBV2	TRBJ2-6	-	few	TGTGCCAGCAGTGATTTCCTCTCCGGGGCCAACGTCCTGACTTTC	CASSDFLSGANVLTF
TRBV27	TRBJ1-1	-	-	TGTGCCAGCTCGGCGGCAGTTGAAGCTTTCTTT	CASSAAVEAFF
TRBV4-2	TRBJ1-1	-	-	TGTGCCAGCAGCCCACAGGGTTTGGGTGAAGCTTTCTTT	CASSPQGLGEAFF
TRBV7-9	TRBJ1-2	-	few	TGTGCCAGCAGCTTGGGCACAGGGATCGGCTACACCTTC	CASSLGTGIGYTF
TRBV27	TRBJ2-7	-	few	TGTGCCAGCACTTCAATCGGGAACCCCTACGAGCAGTACTTC	CASTSIGNPYEQYF
TRBV11-3	TRBJ2-2	-	-	TGTGCCAGCAGCTCCAGACAGGGAGGTACCGGGGAGCTGTTTTTT	CASSSRQGGTGELFF